The source of this T cell receptor (beta chain) is a study of post-analysis software for immune sequencing data (dated by TCRdb to 2015 to 2017). Turning to the overall study: Recorded disease courses included relapsing-remitting, secondary progressive and progressive-relapsing multiple sclerosis, with some patients lacking subtype annotation. A subset of samples was prepared in parallel using single-end sample barcoding, then pooled and co-amplified after Illumina adapter ligation. The patient repertoires were compared against approximately twelve previously published healthy control repertoires obtained from donors aged about 6 to 25 years.

Points the paper makes about the study in general: Significantly lower normalized Chao1 diversity was found in multiple sclerosis patients than in controls, suggesting substantial peripheral T-cell clonal expansion. The multiple sclerosis patient group was slightly younger than the control group. Direct clustering with F measure revealed strong co-clustering of samples prepared in the same batch, which led to a batch-effect correction.

To demonstrate the VDJtools post-analysis software, the study profiled TCR beta repertoires from the peripheral blood of 13 young patients with multiple sclerosis. The patients with multiple sclerosis were children and adolescents between roughly 6 and 15 years of age. The method was PCR. Sequencing was performed on an Illumina HiSeq 2500. To reduce PCR and sequencing biases, unique molecular identifiers were built into the TCR beta cDNA libraries. Per 1 to 10 million input T cells, around 500,000 cDNA molecules were obtained, such that each molecule approximated one T cell. The same protocol used for the earlier healthy control dataset was applied to prepare and sequence the patient libraries. Within a given batch, samples were prepared together, multiplexed and sequenced on the same HiSeq lane. Per the original workflow: Raw barcoded reads were processed with MIGEC, discarding single-read molecular identifier groups before consensus assembly and CDR3 extraction. Clonotype tables were post-analysed with VDJtools, and diversity was normalized by down-sampling all datasets to the smallest sample size. To correct batch-related cross-sample contamination, repertoire overlap clustering matched CDR3 amino acid sequences but not nucleotide sequences. The public reads were quality trimmed at Q25 with fastp and then assembled into clones with MiXCR by TCRdb, keeping productive beta chains. For every CDR3 protein sequence, its rows merge into one entry that carries the most common genes and DNA. These V and J calls originate from TCRdb's pipeline instead of the authors' own analysis. In this sample the table shows about 540,000 distinct CDR3 sequences, under 40% of which occur a single time. The top ten constitute 6% of the sample.

About this clonotype: Its antigen is unknown. Base quality data are lacking; no much larger clone is found one base away.

The sequence was collected from a girl aged 2-17 years with multiple sclerosis. Material for sequencing was blood.

The DNA sequence is TGTGCCAGCAGCAGGGACAGGGCCAATCAGCCCCAGCATTTT. It translates to CASSRDRANQPQHF. The sequence links TRBV7-2 to TRBJ1-5; TRBD1 matches 9 bases in the middle. CDR1 and CDR2 are read off the germline V gene as SGHTA and FQGNSA. Germline trimming amounts to 5 bases on V and 3 bases on J, with 2 as the count of junction bases outside the gene matches. Reading from cysteine to phenylalanine, the CDR3 counts 14 amino acids. The kept DNA is CDR3 alone, 42 bases in frame from the first base. Outside the CDR3, residues come from the reference TRBV7-2 and TRBJ1-5 proteins, so the full variable domain is: GAGVSQSPSNKVTEKGKDVELRCDPISGHTALYWYRQSLGQGLEFLIYFQGNSAPDKSGLPSDRFSAERTGGSVSTLTIQRTQQEDSAVYLCASSRDRANQPQHFGDGTRLSIL.